Following are 32 T cell receptor beta chains from one sample sequenced in a study of blood T cell repertoires in COVID-19. The assay was immunoSEQ multiplex PCR, and TCRdb's table has in-frame clones only and misses some. The data contain approximately 100,000 clones, approximately 89% of them singletons. The sample taken for sequencing was peripheral blood. Receptors were obtained from a woman aged 30 to 39 with acute or convalescent COVID-19.

V and J are TRBV27 and TRBJ2-7, with D tentatively TRBD2 (5 bases). This CDR3 is built from 13 residues. CDR1 and CDR2 from the germline V gene are MNHEY and SMNVEV (reference sequence). V lost 7 bases to trimming and J lost 7 bases, with 17 bases between them. DNA for the CDR3: TGTGCCAGCACAAGCGGTGGGGTTGGGGAGCAGTACTTC. It yields the protein CASTSGGVGEQYF.

V gene TRBV7-9 combines with J gene TRBJ2-1; 9 nucleotides align to TRBD2. V lost 1 base, J lost 1 base, and 8 bases stayed unmatched. There are 18 residues in the CDR3. CDR1 and CDR2 from the germline V gene are SEHNR and FQNEAQ (reference sequence). The CDR3 sequence: CASSLGLAGMKSYNEQFF. Here the CDR3 DNA reads TGTGCCAGCAGCTTAGGTCTAGCGGGGATGAAGTCCTACAATGAGCAGTTCTTC.

This clone was observed a single time. The gene calls are TRBV11-2 and TRBJ2-7, with TRBD2 matching over 9 bases. V was clipped by 4 bases and J by 2 bases; unmatched bases: 12. This CDR3 is 17 amino acids long. Germline values: CDR1 SGHAT, CDR2 FQNNGV. CDR3 protein: CASSWAGGPVSPYEQYF. Here the CDR3 DNA reads TGTGCCAGCAGCTGGGCGGGGGGGCCGGTTTCGCCCTACGAGCAGTACTTC.

The V gene is TRBV24-1, the J gene TRBJ1-5, with 7 nucleotides matching TRBD1. V shed 9 bases and J 1 base; nucleotides not matched to a gene: 8. Germline lookup yields CDR1 KGHDR and CDR2 SFDVKD. The length of the CDR3 is 15 residues. The CDR3 bases are TGTGCCACCGCCGAACAGGGGTTAAGCAATCAGCCCCAGCATTTT. Protein: CATAEQGLSNQPQHF.

The CDR3 DNA reads as TGTGCCAGCAGCCTCGGCGGGGGCGGGGAGCTGTTTTTT. The encoded protein is CASSLGGGGELFF. The chain employs TRBV4-2 and TRBJ2-2; 7 bases fit TRBD2. Unmatched junction bases numbered 3, after V lost 4 bases and J lost 7 bases. Germline CDR1 LGHNA, CDR2 YNFKEQ. The CDR3 runs to 13 residues.

The rearrangement links TRBV27 to TRBJ1-5, with TRBD1 identical over 7 bases. CDR3 length: 16 amino acids. V was pared by 4 bases and J by 7 bases, with 13 bases of the junction left unmatched. From germline, CDR1 is MNHEY and CDR2 SMNVEV (reference sequence). The chain's CDR3 is CASSSYRDSLDQPQHF. CDR3 sequence (DNA): TGTGCCAGCAGTTCATACCGGGACAGCCTGGACCAGCCCCAGCATTTT.

This chain connects TRBV10-3 to TRBJ2-3, with 10 bases fitting TRBD1. Germline V lookup: CDR1 ENHRY, CDR2 SYGVKD. J gave up 3 bases and V 7 bases, and 10 bases lay outside the gene matches. The CDR3 is 16 residues long. The CDR3 sequence is CAITSPGQGLTDTQYF. In DNA form, the CDR3 reads TGTGCCATCACTAGTCCGGGACAGGGGTTAACAGATACGCAGTATTTT.

The chain recombines TRBV7-3 with TRBJ2-2, with D tentatively TRBD1 (6 bases). The germline V and J ends were trimmed by 11 bases and 5 bases, with 18 bases remaining between them. This CDR3 is built from 14 residues. Germline V lookup: CDR1 SGHTA, CDR2 FQGTGA. In DNA form, the CDR3 reads TGTGCCCCCTCAGGGGCAGGGAATACCGGGGAGCTGTTTTTT. This encodes CAPSGAGNTGELFF.

The chain employs TRBV27 and TRBJ1-2; perhaps TRBD1 as D (5 bases). Trimming stripped 1 base from V and 2 bases from J, with 11 bases between. Germline assignment: CDR1 MNHEY and CDR2 SMNVEV (reference sequence). The CDR3 extends over 15 amino acids. CDR3 amino acids: CASSLLGGVNYGYTF. CDR3 DNA sequence: TGTGCCAGCAGTTTATTGGGGGGAGTAAACTATGGCTACACCTTC.

The chain uses TRBV24-1 and TRBJ2-1, with TRBD2 as a possible D gene (5 bases). V gave up 0 bases and J gave up 7 bases, with 15 bases separating them. The CDR3 is 16 residues long. Germline lookup yields CDR1 KGHDR and CDR2 SFDVKD. The CDR3 DNA sequence: TGTGCCACCAGTGATTTGTTGTCGGGGTTTGAGAATGAGCAGTTCTTC. This translates into CATSDLLSGFENEQFF.

The rearrangement uses TRBV2 and TRBJ1-5; no definite D call. This CDR3 is 13 amino acids long. Trimming cost V 7 bases and J 2 bases, with 9 bases left between them. Germline CDR1 SNHLY, CDR2 FYNNEI. Written as DNA, the CDR3 is TGTGCCAGCAAGATAGAGGGCAATCAGCCCCAGCATTTT. It specifies CASKIEGNQPQHF. Variable domain in full (rest from reference TRBV2 and TRBJ1-5): EPEVTQTPSHQVTQMGQEVILRCVPISNHLYFYWYRQILGQKVEFLVSFYNNEISEKSEIFDDQFSVERPDGSNFTLKIRSTKLEDSAMYFCASKIEGNQPQHFGDGTRLSIL.

The chain employs TRBV7-9 and TRBJ2-7, with TRBD1 matching 7 bases. This CDR3 contains 13 residues. Per the germline V gene, CDR1 is SEHNR and CDR2 is FQNEAQ (reference sequence). The V and J ends lost 5 bases and 6 bases, in that order; junction bases with no gene match: 7. The CDR3 reads CASSGQGVGEQYF. CDR3 nucleotides: TGTGCCAGCAGCGGGCAGGGGGTAGGCGAGCAGTACTTC. Drawing the rest from reference TRBV7-9 and TRBJ2-7, the complete variable domain is DTGVSQNPRHKITKRGQNVTFRCDPISEHNRLYWYRQTLGQGPEFLTYFQNEAQLEKSRLLSDRFSAERPKGSFSTLEIQRTEQGDSAMYLCASSGQGVGEQYFGPGTRLTVT.

This sequence joins TRBV7-9 and TRBJ1-2; 10 positions match TRBD1. After removal of 7 bases from V and 5 bases from J, the junction contained 7 bases not matched to a gene. The CDR3 loop spans 14 amino acids. Per germline, CDR1 SEHNR and CDR2 FQNEAQ (reference sequence). CDR3 region: CASTWTGGVYGYTF. DNA of the CDR3: TGTGCCAGCACCTGGACAGGGGGTGTTTATGGCTACACCTTC.

V and J are TRBV6-6 and TRBJ2-7; 7 positions agree with TRBD1. The CDR3 is made up of 14 amino acids. V lost 6 bases and J lost 2; bases outside the gene matches: 7. Germline values: CDR1 MNHNY, CDR2 SVGAGI (reference sequence). CDR3 nucleotides: TGTGCCAGCAGCGATCCCGGGACAGCCTACGAGCAGTACTTC. Translation gives CASSDPGTAYEQYF.

The rearrangement uses TRBV19 and TRBJ1-1; D is unresolved. Trimming left V 5 bases short and J 0 bases short, with 7 bases between. Per the germline V gene, CDR1 is LNHDA and CDR2 is SQIVND (reference sequence). CDR3 size: 13 residues. The CDR3 bases are TGTGCCAGTAGTCTGCAGATGAACACTGAAGCTTTCTTT. Translated: CASSLQMNTEAFF.

This clone was counted once. Other DNA sequences in the same sample also yield this CDR3. This rearrangement joins TRBV19 to TRBJ2-6; a possible D gene is TRBD1 (6 bases). Trimming took 6 bases from V and 4 from J, leaving 13 bases between them. The germline V gene encodes CDR1 LNHDA and CDR2 SQIVND (reference sequence). This CDR3 is 15 amino acids long. The CDR3, as DNA: TGTGCCAGTAGGCGACAGGCCTACGGGGCCAACGTCCTGACTTTC. Amino acid sequence: CASRRQAYGANVLTF.

This chain links TRBV29-1 with TRBJ2-1; tentatively, D is TRBD1 (5 bases). The germline V gene has CDR1 SQVTM and CDR2 ANQGSEA. This CDR3 is 12 amino acids long. V lost 4 bases, J lost 7 bases, and 11 bases lay in between. CDR3 region: CSVGGLGNEQFF. Written as DNA, the CDR3 is TGCAGCGTTGGGGGCCTTGGGAATGAGCAGTTCTTC.

The chain couples TRBV7-6 to TRBJ1-6; no definite D call. From germline, CDR1 is SGHVS and CDR2 FNYEAQ. The V end lost 1 base, the J end lost 6 bases, and 10 bases lay between the germline ends. This CDR3 is 15 amino acids long. The CDR3: CASSLVGGSNSPLHF. The CDR3 DNA sequence: TGTGCCAGCAGCTTAGTGGGAGGGAGTAATTCACCCCTCCACTTT.

CDR3 bases: TGCAGCGTTGCCCGGATATCGGGCACTGAAGCTTTCTTT. Amino acid sequence: CSVARISGTEAFF. The rearrangement links TRBV29-1 to TRBJ1-1; D uncertain. The CDR3 has 13 amino acids. V was clipped by 4 bases and J by 4 bases, with 13 bases between them. The V gene's germline CDR1 is SQVTM and CDR2 ANQGSEA.

The gene calls are TRBV11-3 and TRBJ2-1; 9 bases are a match to TRBD2. Germline V gene lookup returns CDR1 SGHNT and CDR2 YENEEA. CDR3 size: 18 residues. Unmatched junction bases numbered 11, after V lost 5 bases and J lost 0 bases. CDR3: CASSTSHSGGHSYNEQFF. The DNA of the CDR3 is TGTGCCAGCAGCACGAGTCATAGCGGGGGCCACTCCTACAATGAGCAGTTCTTC.

The genes are TRBV29-1 and TRBJ2-5; TRBD2 is a possible D gene (5 bases). This CDR3 has 11 amino acids. Germline CDR1 is SQVTM and CDR2 is ANQGSEA. CDR3 sequence: CRIGDQETQYF. DNA of the CDR3: TGCAGAATCGGGGATCAAGAGACCCAGTACTTC. Together with reference TRBV29-1 and TRBJ2-5, the CDR3 gives the full variable domain: SAVISQKPSRDICQRGTSLTIQCQVDSQVTMMFWYRQQPGQSLTLIATANQGSEATYESGFVIDKFPISRPNLTFSTLTVSNMSPEDSSIYLCRIGDQETQYFGPGTRLLVL.

J is TRBJ2-2 and V is TRBV7-9; D is perhaps TRBD2 (6 bases). The V and J ends lost 3 bases and 9 bases respectively, with 11 bases between them. Germline lookup yields CDR1 SEHNR and CDR2 FQNEAQ (reference sequence). The CDR3 sequence is 13 residues long. The CDR3 DNA is TGTGCCAGCAGCTTCTGGGACTCCAGGGAGCTGTTTTTT. It yields the protein CASSFWDSRELFF.

This clone has only one observation. The chain is built from TRBV7-9 and TRBJ1-1, with 7 bases identical to TRBD1. This CDR3 region has 12 residues. V was clipped by 5 bases and J by 11 bases; unmatched bases: 8. Germline V CDR1 and CDR2: SEHNR, FQNEAQ (reference sequence). CDR3 coding DNA: TGTGCCAGCAGCCCGGACAGGAATAGGGCTTTCTTT. This codes for CASSPDRNRAFF.

This chain joins TRBV19 and TRBJ1-2; TRBD1 aligns across 7 bases. The germline V gene has CDR1 LNHDA and CDR2 SQIVND (reference sequence). The CDR3 is made up of 15 amino acids. V trimming: 4 bases; J trimming: 2 bases; junction bases outside the gene matches: 7. CDR3 DNA sequence: TGTGCCAGTAGTACCCCGGGGACAGACAACTATGGCTACACCTTC. Translating gives CASSTPGTDNYGYTF.

The chain employs TRBV11-2 and TRBJ2-1, with TRBD2 identical over 9 bases. CDR1 SGHAT and CDR2 FQNNGV come from the germline V gene. The CDR3 covers 16 residues. V lost 1 base, J lost 8 bases, and 9 bases stayed unmatched. The chain's CDR3 is CASSLGAGTSRDEQFF. The CDR3 DNA reads TGTGCCAGCAGCTTAGGGGCCGGGACTAGCCGCGATGAGCAGTTCTTC.

The gene calls are TRBV9 and TRBJ1-2, with TRBD1 matching 8 bases. There are 14 residues in the CDR3. CDR1 and CDR2 (germline): SGDLS, YYNGEE. Trimming cost V 4 bases and J 4 bases; bases outside gene matches: 6. CDR3 coding DNA: TGTGCCAGCAGCCCCCGGGACAGGTCCTATGGCTACACCTTC. This encodes CASSPRDRSYGYTF.

The gene calls are TRBV27 and TRBJ1-2; 8 nucleotides agree with TRBD1. The germline CDR1 and CDR2 sequences are MNHEY and SMNVEV (reference sequence). This CDR3 contains 14 residues. Trimming at V came to 8 bases and at J to 7 bases, leaving 12 bases not matched to a gene. The CDR3 nucleotides are TGTGCCAGCGCTTCTGACAGGGGTCAGGGTGGCTACACCTTC. Protein product: CASASDRGQGGYTF.

The V call is TRBV7-9, the J call TRBJ2-1, with 7 nucleotides matching TRBD1. From germline, CDR1 is SEHNR and CDR2 FQNEAQ (reference sequence). Trimming removed 2 bases from V and 5 bases from J; junction bases left unmatched: 3. This CDR3 contains 14 residues. This CDR3 is CASSLSTGDNEQFF. CDR3 DNA sequence: TGTGCCAGCAGCTTATCCACAGGGGACAATGAGCAGTTCTTC.

This clone was seen once. The CDR3 loop reads CASSLAGGQDTQYF. In DNA, the CDR3 is TGCGCCAGCAGCTTAGCGGGGGGGCAAGATACGCAGTATTTT. V is TRBV5-1 and J is TRBJ2-3; TRBD2 aligns across 10 bases. There are 14 residues in the CDR3. The trim removed 2 bases at V and 5 bases at J, leaving 2 bases unmatched. The germline CDR1 and CDR2 sequences are SGHRS and YFSETQ.

This chain links TRBV5-1 with TRBJ2-3; 7 bases line up with TRBD1. Germline V gene lookup returns CDR1 SGHRS and CDR2 YFSETQ. CDR3 length: 14 residues. Unmatched junction bases numbered 4, after V lost 5 bases and J lost 1 base. CDR3 loop: CASRFGQGTDTQYF. CDR3 DNA: TGCGCCAGCAGGTTTGGACAGGGCACAGATACGCAGTATTTT.

This chain joins TRBV4-1 and TRBJ1-1; no reliable D call. The CDR3 totals 13 residues. Deletions cut 3 bases from V and 6 bases from J, with 11 bases between. The germline CDR1 and CDR2 sequences are MGHRA and YSYEKL. The CDR3 sequence is CASSQATRSEAFF. The CDR3 DNA is TGCGCCAGCAGCCAGGCGACACGGTCTGAAGCTTTCTTT.

This clone was seen only a few times. V usage is TRBV2 and J usage is TRBJ1-5; D uncertain. The CDR3 loop spans 11 amino acids. The V and J ends lost 10 bases and 4 bases respectively, with 8 bases between them. The germline V gene encodes CDR1 SNHLY and CDR2 FYNNEI. CDR3 sequence: CAIGGNQPQHF. The CDR3 coding sequence is TGTGCCATCGGAGGGAATCAGCCCCAGCATTTT. Full variable domain (remainder filled in from reference TRBV2 and TRBJ1-5): EPEVTQTPSHQVTQMGQEVILRCVPISNHLYFYWYRQILGQKVEFLVSFYNNEISEKSEIFDDQFSVERPDGSNFTLKIRSTKLEDSAMYFCAIGGNQPQHFGDGTRLSIL.